This TCR beta chain was recovered during a study of blood T cell repertoires in COVID-19. Per germline, CDR1 MGHDK and CDR2 SYGVNS. V lost 8 bases to trimming and J lost 2 bases, with 6 bases between them. The CDR3 runs 11 residues. This clone was observed once. The data were produced by immunoSEQ multiplex PCR, yet TCRdb's version contains in-frame clones alone and is incomplete. Of under 150,000 clones in the sample, roughly four fifths were seen once. Recruitment covered about two dozen US areas and drew participants whose ages spanned about 18 to 90 years. Allocation to cohorts depended on clinical history reported by the participants. Donors in Cohort 3 who had recovered were those with two negative PCRs, healthcare professional clearance, or resolution of their symptoms.

The source material was PBMCs or T cells enriched from blood (not recorded which). This sequence was found in a man in his thirties or forties who had recovered from COVID-19. The V and J genes are TRBV25-1 and TRBJ1-2, with D hard to call. The CDR3 reads CASSENYGYTF. CDR3 nucleotide sequence: TGTGCCAGCTCGGAGAACTATGGCTACACCTTC.